This T cell receptor (beta chain) came from a study of cytomegalovirus exposure and HLA in healthy donors. The CDR3 has 13 residues. V lost 2 bases, J lost 4 bases, and 8 bases lay in between. In germline, CDR1 is SGHAT, CDR2 FQNNGV. The PCR used 60 Vbeta and 13 Jbeta primers. Clones were sequenced by immunoSEQ multiplex PCR, and TCRdb holds only the in-frame ones, with some missing. The data contain 130,000 to 150,000 clones, over 75% of them singletons. This chain connects TRBV11-2 to TRBJ1-1; no clear D gene. The sequence was collected from a male donor in good health and CMV-seronegative. Sequenced input: PBMCs. This CDR3 is CASSLRVGTEAFF. The CDR3 DNA is TGTGCCAGCAGCTTACGGGTGGGCACTGAAGCTTTCTTT. Based on the CDR3 plus reference TRBV11-2 and TRBJ1-1, the full variable domain is EAGVAQSPRYKIIEKRQSVAFWCNPISGHATLYWYQQILGQGPKLLIQFQNNGVVDDSQLPKDRFSAERLKGVDSTLKIQPAKLEDSAVYLCASSLRVGTEAFFGQGTRLTVV.